Below, one T cell receptor (beta chain) is given with its context. The sample originates from a study of blood T cell repertoires in COVID-19. Study-wide context: Donors in the United States, Italy and Spain gave samples during acute or convalescent COVID-19. T cells, B-cell-depleted T cells, or PBMCs provided the cDNA or gDNA that served as material.

CDR1 and CDR2 (germline): LNHDA, SQIVND (reference sequence). Trimming cost V 5 bases and J 9 bases, with 21 bases left between them. This CDR3 is 15 amino acids long. Per the study methods: Estimation of nucleated cell counts relied on the amplification of reference gene primers. TCRdb's copy holds only in-frame clones and misses some; the assay was immunoSEQ multiplex PCR. V, J and clone size reflect that table, while D and trimming were determined from the DNA. The sample contains approximately 110,000 clones, more than 65% of which appear only once. J is TRBJ2-3 and V is TRBV19; perhaps TRBD2 as D (5 bases). Material for sequencing was peripheral blood. This clonotype was obtained from a man in his fifties or sixties with acute or convalescent COVID-19. Here the CDR3 reads CASSSSDGKVDTQYF. The CDR3 DNA reads TGTGCCAGTAGTTCCTCCGACGGGAAGGTAGACACGCAGTATTTT.